This T cell receptor (beta chain) was profiled in a study of cytotoxic CD8 clonotypes in ibrutinib-treated CLL. Study summary: Investigators reported about 25 partial and 2 complete responses; after median roughly 70 months, roughly 15 patients remained remitted and about 12 progressed. Study-level results: Once treatment began, public clonotypes, which were uncommon, contracted or stayed stable.

A note on this clone: Its antigen is not identified.

The CDR3 covers 16 residues. Germline values: CDR1 SGDLS, CDR2 YYNGEE. V was pared by 0 bases and J by 3 bases, with 8 bases of the junction left unmatched. Profiling relied on immunoSEQ multiplex PCR, and the TCRdb table lists in-frame clones only, not all of them. Here the sample spans about 200,000 clones, approximately 79% being singletons. The chain has TRBV9 and TRBJ1-2, with 7 bases fitting TRBD1. This clonotype was sampled from a human donor with chronic lymphocytic leukemia. The source material was PBMCs, sampled after 12 months of ibrutinib treatment. The CDR3 protein is CASSVAQGVEDYGYTF. DNA of the CDR3: TGTGCCAGCAGCGTAGCTCAGGGGGTTGAGGACTATGGCTACACCTTC.